This T cell receptor (beta chain) was sequenced in a study of spatial heterogeneity in lung cancer. Study background: Tumor regions showed TCR transcript counts that correlated strongly with a T cell module score from matched bulk RNA-seq. Whole-study findings and limits: Estimated TCR-seq coverage of tumor T cells was only around 7% for alpha chains. For beta chains, the corresponding estimate was roughly 12%. For expanded intratumoral alpha and beta TCRs, counts tracked tumor mutation counts.

The CDR3 sequence is 15 residues long. V lost 6 bases to trimming and J lost 7 bases, with 19 bases between them. The germline gives CDR1 SGDLS, CDR2 YYNGEE. TCR cDNA molecules each carried a unique molecular identifier. TCRdb re-derived calls from the 5' RACE reads in MiXCR, one entry per CDR3 protein. The sample lists under 6,000 distinct CDR3 sequences; more than 7.5% were seen once. Comments on this clonotype: The antigen is not known.

As for time point: sample taken at primary tumor resection. The cohort: 70 to 85 early-stage, untreated non-small cell lung cancer patients. This clonotype was sampled from a male donor with early-stage non-small cell lung cancer. The chain uses TRBV9 and TRBJ1-4; D unclear. The starting material was lung tumor tissue, obtained at surgery. The CDR3 nucleotides are TGTGCCAGCACCCAATGGGCGGCCCGAGGTGAAAAACTGTTTTTT. Translation gives CASTQWAARGEKLFF.